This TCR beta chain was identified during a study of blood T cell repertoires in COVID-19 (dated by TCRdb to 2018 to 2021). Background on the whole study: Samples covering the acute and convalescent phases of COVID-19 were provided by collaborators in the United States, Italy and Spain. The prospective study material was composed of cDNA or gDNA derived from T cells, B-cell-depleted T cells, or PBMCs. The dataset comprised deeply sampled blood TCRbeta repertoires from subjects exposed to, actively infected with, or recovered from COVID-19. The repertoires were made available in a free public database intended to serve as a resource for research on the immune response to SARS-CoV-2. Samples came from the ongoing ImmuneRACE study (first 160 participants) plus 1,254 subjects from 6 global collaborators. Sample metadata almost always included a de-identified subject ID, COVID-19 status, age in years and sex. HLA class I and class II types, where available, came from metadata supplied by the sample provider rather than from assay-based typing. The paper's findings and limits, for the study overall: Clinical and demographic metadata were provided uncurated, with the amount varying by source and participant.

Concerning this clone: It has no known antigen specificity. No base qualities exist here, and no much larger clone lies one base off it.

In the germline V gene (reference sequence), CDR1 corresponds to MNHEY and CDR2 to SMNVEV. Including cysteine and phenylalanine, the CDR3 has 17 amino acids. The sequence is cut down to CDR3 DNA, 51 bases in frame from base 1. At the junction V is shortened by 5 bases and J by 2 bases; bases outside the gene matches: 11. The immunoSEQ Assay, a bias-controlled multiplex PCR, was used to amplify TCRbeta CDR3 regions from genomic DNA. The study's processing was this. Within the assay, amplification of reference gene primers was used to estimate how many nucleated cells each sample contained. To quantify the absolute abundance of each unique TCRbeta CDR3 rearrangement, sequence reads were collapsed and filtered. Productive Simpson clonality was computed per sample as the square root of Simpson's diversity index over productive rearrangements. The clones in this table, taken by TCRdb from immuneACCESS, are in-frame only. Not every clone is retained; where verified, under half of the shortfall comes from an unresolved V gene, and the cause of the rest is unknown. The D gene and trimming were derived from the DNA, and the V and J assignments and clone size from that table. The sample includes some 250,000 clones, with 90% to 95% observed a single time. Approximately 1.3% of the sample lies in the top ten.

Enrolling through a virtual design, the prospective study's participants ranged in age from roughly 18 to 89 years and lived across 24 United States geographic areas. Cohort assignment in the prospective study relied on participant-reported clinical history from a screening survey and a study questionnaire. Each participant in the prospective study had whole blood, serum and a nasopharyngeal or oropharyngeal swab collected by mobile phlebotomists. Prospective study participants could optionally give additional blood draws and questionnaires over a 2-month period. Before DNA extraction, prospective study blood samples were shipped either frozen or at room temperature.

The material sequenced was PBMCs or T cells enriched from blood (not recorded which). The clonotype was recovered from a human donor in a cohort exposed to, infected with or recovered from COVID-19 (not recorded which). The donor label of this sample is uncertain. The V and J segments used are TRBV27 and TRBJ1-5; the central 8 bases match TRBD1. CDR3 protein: CASSQRQGRYGNQPQHF. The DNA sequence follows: TGTGCCAGCAGTCAGCGACAGGGGCGTTATGGCAATCAGCCCCAGCATTTT.